These 5 T cell receptor beta chains were all obtained from the same sample, sequenced in a study of blood T cell repertoires in COVID-19. This table comes from immunoSEQ multiplex PCR, and its TCRdb copy is limited to in-frame clones, with some not included. The data show approximately 400,000 clones, with more than 70% seen just once and around 1.3% held by the top ten. The sequencing input was peripheral blood. These receptors were taken from a man between 35 and 55 years old with acute or convalescent COVID-19.

This sequence joins TRBV7-6 and TRBJ1-2, with D uncertain. The length of the CDR3 is 13 residues. CDR1 is SGHVS and CDR2 is FNYEAQ in the germline V gene. With 3 bases removed from V and 2 bases from J, the gap between germline ends came to 7 bases. CDR3 loop: CASSFPENYGYTF. The CDR3 DNA reads TGTGCCAGCAGCTTTCCAGAAAACTATGGCTACACCTTC.

The chain employs TRBV25-1 and TRBJ2-3; weak D call: TRBD1 (6 bases). Germline CDR1 reads MGHDK; CDR2 reads SYGVNS. Trimming shortened V by 7 bases and J by 8 bases, and 10 bases separated the two germline ends. CDR3 length: 11 amino acids. The CDR3 loop reads CASTQGVTQYF. In nucleotides, the CDR3 is TGTGCCAGCACACAGGGTGTTACGCAGTATTTT.

The rearrangement links TRBV5-6 to TRBJ1-2; D remains ambiguous. Germline lookup yields CDR1 SGHDT and CDR2 YYEEEE. The CDR3 consists of 13 residues. Trimming removed 4 bases at V and 8 bases at J, with 15 bases between. The CDR3 region is CASSPAPRNGYTF. The CDR3 nucleotides read TGTGCCAGCAGCCCGGCCCCCAGGAACGGCTACACCTTC.

This rearrangement joins TRBV2 to TRBJ1-2, with TRBD1 matching 8 bases. The length of the CDR3 is 14 residues. Trimming took 6 bases from V and 4 from J; bases not matched to a gene: 7. In germline, CDR1 is SNHLY, CDR2 FYNNEI. The CDR3 DNA follows: TGTGCCAGCAGCCCTCAGGGGGCAGGCTATGGCTACACCTTC. This translates into CASSPQGAGYGYTF.

The V and J genes are TRBV6-1 and TRBJ2-2, with 7 bases that match TRBD1. The CDR3 loop spans 18 amino acids. CDR1 and CDR2 from the germline V gene are MNHNS and SASEGT. V trimming: 2 bases; J trimming: 7 bases; junction bases outside the gene matches: 16. The CDR3 DNA reads as TGTGCCAGCAGTGAAAAGGCCCTAAAGGGGGCGTTTGTCGGGGAGCTGTTTTTT. It yields the protein CASSEKALKGAFVGELFF.